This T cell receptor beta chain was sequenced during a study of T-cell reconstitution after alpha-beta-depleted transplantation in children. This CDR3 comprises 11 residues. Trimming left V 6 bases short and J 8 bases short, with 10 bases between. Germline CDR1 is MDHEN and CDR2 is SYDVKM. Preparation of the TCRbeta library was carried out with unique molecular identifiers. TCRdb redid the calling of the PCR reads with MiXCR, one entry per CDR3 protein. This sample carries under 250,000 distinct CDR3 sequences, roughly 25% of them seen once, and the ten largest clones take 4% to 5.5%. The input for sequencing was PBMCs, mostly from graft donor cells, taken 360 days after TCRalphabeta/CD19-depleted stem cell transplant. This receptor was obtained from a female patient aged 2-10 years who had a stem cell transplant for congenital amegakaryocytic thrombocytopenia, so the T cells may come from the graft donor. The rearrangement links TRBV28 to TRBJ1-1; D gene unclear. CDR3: CASRERSEAFF. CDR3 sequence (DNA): TGTGCCAGCAGGGAAAGATCCGAAGCTTTCTTT.